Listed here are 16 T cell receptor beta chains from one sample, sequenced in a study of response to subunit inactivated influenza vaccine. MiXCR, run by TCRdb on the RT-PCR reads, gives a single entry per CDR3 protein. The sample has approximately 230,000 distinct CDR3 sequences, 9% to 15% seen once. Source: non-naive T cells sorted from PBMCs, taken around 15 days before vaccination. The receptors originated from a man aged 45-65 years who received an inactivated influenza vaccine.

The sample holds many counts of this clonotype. The CDR3 DNA reads as TGCGCCAGCAGCCTATCCGGTCGGGACACCGGGGAGCTGTTTTTT. Translated, it gives CASSLSGRDTGELFF. V usage is TRBV5-1 and J usage is TRBJ2-2; D remains ambiguous. CDR3 length equals 15 residues. V was pared by 4 bases and J by 3 bases, with 13 bases between. Germline CDR1 reads SGHRS; CDR2 reads YFSETQ.

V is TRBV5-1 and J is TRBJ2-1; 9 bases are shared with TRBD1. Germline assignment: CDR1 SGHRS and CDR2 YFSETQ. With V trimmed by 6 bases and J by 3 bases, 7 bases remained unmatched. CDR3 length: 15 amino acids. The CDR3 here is CASNPGQGNYNEQFF. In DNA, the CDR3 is TGCGCCAGCAACCCGGGACAGGGAAACTACAATGAGCAGTTCTTC. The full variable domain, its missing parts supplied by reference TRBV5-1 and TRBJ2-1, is KAGVTQTPRYLIKTRGQQVTLSCSPISGHRSVSWYQQTPGQGLQFLFEYFSETQRNKGNFPGRFSGRQFSNSRSEMNVSTLELGDSALYLCASNPGQGNYNEQFFGPGTRLTVL.

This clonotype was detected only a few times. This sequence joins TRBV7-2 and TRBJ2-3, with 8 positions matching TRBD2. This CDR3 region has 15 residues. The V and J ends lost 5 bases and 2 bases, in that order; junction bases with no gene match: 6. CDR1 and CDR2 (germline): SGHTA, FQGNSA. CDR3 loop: CASSARGGHTDTQYF. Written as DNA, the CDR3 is TGTGCCAGCAGCGCCCGGGGGGGCCACACAGATACGCAGTATTTT.

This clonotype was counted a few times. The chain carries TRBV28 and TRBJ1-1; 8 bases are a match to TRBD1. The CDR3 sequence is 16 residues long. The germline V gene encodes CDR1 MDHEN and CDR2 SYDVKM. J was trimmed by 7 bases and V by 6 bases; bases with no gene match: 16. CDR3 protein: CASRTTPGQGRLEAFF. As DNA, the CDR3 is TGTGCCAGCAGAACCACACCTGGACAGGGCCGCCTTGAAGCTTTCTTT.

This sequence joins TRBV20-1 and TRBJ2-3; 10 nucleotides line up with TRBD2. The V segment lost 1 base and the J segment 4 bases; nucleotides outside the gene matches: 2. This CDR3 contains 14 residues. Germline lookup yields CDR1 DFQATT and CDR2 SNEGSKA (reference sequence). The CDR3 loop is CSARGLAGPDTQYF. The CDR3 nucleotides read TGCAGTGCTAGAGGACTAGCGGGTCCAGATACGCAGTATTTT.

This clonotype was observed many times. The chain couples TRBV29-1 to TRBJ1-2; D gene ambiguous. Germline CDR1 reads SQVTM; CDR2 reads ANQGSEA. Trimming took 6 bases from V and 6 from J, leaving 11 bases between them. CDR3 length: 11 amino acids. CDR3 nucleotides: TGCAGCGTGAATTCAGGAGATGGCTACACCTTC. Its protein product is CSVNSGDGYTF.

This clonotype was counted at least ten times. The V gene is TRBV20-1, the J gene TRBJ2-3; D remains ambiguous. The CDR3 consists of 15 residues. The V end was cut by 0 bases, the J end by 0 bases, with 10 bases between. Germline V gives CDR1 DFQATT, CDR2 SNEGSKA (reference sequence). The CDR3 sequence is CSAREGGSSTDTQYF. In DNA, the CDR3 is TGCAGTGCTAGAGAGGGCGGATCTAGCACAGATACGCAGTATTTT.

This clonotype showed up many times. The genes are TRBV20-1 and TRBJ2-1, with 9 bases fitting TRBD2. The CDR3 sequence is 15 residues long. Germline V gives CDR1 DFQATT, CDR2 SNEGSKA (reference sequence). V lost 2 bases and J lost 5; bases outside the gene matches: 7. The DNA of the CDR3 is TGCAGTGCTAGAAGCCCGGGACTAGCCCACAATGAGCAGTTCTTC. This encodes CSARSPGLAHNEQFF.

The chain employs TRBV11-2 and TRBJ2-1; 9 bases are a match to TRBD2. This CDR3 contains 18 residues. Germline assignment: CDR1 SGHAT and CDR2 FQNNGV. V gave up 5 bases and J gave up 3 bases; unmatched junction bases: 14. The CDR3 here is CASSKFIGSGGNYNEQFF. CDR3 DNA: TGTGCCAGCAGCAAATTCATCGGTAGCGGGGGTAACTACAATGAGCAGTTCTTC.

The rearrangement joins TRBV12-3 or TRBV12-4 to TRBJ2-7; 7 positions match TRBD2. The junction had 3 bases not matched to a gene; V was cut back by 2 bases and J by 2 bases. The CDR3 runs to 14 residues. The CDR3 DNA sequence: TGTGCCAGCAGTTTATGGGAGGGCACCTACGAGCAGTACTTC. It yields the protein CASSLWEGTYEQYF.

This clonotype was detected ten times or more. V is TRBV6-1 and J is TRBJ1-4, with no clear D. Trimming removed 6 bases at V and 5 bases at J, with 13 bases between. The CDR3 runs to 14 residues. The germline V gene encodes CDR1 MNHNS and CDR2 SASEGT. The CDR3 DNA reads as TGTGCCAGCAGACAACACGGAAGCAATGAAAAACTGTTTTTT. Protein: CASRQHGSNEKLFF.

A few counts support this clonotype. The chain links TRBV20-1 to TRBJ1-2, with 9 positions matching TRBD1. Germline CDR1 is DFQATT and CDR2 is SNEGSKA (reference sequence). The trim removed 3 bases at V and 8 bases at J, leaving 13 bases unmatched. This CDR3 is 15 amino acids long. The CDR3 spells CSASVRGTGGAGYTF. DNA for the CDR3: TGCAGTGCTAGTGTTCGCGGAACAGGGGGCGCGGGCTACACCTTC.

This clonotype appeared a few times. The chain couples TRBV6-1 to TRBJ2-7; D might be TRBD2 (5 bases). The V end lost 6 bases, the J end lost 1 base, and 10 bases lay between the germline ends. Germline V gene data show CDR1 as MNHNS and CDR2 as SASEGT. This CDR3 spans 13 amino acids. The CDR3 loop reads CASSQSGSYEQYF. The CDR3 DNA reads TGTGCCAGCAGCCAAAGCGGATCCTACGAGCAGTACTTC.

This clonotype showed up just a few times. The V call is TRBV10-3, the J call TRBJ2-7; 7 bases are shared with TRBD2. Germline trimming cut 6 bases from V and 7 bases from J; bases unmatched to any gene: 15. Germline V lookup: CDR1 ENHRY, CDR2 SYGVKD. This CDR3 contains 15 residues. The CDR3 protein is CAISETGTTTGEQYF. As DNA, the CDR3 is TGTGCCATCAGCGAGACCGGGACTACCACTGGGGAGCAGTACTTC.

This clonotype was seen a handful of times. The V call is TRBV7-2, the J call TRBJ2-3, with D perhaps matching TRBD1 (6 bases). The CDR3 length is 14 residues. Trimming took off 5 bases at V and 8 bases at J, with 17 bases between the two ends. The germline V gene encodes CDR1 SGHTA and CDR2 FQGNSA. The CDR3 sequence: CASSEIWGPGTQYF. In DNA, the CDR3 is TGTGCCAGCAGCGAGATATGGGGGCCAGGTACGCAGTATTTT.

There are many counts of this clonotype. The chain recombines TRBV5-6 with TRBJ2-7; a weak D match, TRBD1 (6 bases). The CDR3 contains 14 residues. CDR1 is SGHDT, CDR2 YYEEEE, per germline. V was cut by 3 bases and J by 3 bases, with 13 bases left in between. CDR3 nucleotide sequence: TGTGCCAGCAGCTACGAACAGGGTTACTACGAGCAGTACTTC. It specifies CASSYEQGYYEQYF.